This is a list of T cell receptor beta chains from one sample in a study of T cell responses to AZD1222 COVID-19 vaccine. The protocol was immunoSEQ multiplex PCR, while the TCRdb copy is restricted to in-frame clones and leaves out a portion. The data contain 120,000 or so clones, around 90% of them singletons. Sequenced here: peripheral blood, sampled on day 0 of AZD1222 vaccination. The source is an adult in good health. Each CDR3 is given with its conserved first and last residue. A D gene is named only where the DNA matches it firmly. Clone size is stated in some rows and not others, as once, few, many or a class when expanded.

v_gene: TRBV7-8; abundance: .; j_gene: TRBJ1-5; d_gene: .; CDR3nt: TGTGCCAGCAGCTTTGGAGATCAGCCCCAGCATTTT; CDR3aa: CASSFGDQPQHF
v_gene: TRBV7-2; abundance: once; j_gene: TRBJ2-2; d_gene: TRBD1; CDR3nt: TGTGCCAGCAGCTTAGAGGGGGCGGCGGCGAACACCGGGGAGCTGTTTTTT; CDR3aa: CASSLEGAAANTGELFF
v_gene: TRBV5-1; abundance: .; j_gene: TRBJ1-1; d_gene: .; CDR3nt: TGCGCCAGCAGCTTGGGGCAGGAGACCTCTGAAGCTTTCTTT; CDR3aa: CASSLGQETSEAFF
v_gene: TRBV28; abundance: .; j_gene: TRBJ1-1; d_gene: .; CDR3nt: TGTGGGACATTCATGAACACTGAAGCTTTCTTT; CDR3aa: CGTFMNTEAFF
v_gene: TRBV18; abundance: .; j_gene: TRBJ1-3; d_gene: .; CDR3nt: TGTGCCAGCTCACCCGGGACGGTTCGGGACACCATATATTTT; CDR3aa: CASSPGTVRDTIYF
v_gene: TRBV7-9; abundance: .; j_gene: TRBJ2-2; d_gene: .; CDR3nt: TGTGCCAGCAGCTTCAGGGGTTCCGGGACCGGGGAGCTGTTTTTT; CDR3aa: CASSFRGSGTGELFF
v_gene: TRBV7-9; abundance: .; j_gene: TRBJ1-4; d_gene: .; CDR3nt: TGTGCCAGCAGCTTAATCATGGTCGCATCTAATGAAAAACTGTTTTTT; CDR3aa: CASSLIMVASNEKLFF
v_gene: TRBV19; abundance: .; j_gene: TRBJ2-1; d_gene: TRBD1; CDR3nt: TGTGCCAGTAGTATATCCAGGGGGTCCTACAATGAGCAGTTCTTC; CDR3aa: CASSISRGSYNEQFF
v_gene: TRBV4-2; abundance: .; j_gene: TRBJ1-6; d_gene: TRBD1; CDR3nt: TGTGCCAGCAGCCAACCCGGGACAGGCTCTTCACCCCTCCACTTT; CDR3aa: CASSQPGTGSSPLHF
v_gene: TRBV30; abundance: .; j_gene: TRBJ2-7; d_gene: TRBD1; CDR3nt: TGTGCCTGGAGTGTAGGGACAGCTCCCTACGAGCAGTACTTC; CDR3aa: CAWSVGTAPYEQYF
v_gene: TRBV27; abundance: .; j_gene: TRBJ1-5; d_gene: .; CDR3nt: TGTGCCAGCAGACCAACAGGGAATCGCAATCAGCCCCAGCATTTT; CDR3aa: CASRPTGNRNQPQHF
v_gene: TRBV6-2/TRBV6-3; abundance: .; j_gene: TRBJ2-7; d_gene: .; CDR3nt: TGTGCCAGCAGCGGGACTGACGAGGAGCAGTACTTC; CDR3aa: CASSGTDEEQYF
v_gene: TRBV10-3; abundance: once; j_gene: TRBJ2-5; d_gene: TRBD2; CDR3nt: TGTGCCACCGGGAGGGGGACAAACCAAGAGACCCAGTACTTC; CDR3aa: CATGRGTNQETQYF
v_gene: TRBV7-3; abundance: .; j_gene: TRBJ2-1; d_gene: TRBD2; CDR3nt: TGTGCCAGCAGCGGCGGGACTAGCGGGATAAATGAGCAGTTCTTC; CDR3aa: CASSGGTSGINEQFF
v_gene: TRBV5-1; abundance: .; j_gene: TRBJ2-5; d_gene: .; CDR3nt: TGCGCCAGCAGCCCAAACCAACAAGGGGCTCGAGAGACCCAGTACTTC; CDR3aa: CASSPNQQGARETQYF
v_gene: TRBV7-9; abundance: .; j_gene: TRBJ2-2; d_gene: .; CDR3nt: TGTGCCAGCAGCTTAGCTCTTCCAGTACGAACCGGGGAGCTGTTTTTT; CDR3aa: CASSLALPVRTGELFF
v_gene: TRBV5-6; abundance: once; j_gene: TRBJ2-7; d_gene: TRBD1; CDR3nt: TGTGCCAGCAGTCTGGGGTCTCGGACAGGTAGATACGAGCAGTACTTC; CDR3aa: CASSLGSRTGRYEQYF
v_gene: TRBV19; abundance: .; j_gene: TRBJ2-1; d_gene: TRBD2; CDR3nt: TGTGCCAGTAGTATCCTAGCGGCGGCTCGGAATGAGCAGTTCTTC; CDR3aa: CASSILAAARNEQFF
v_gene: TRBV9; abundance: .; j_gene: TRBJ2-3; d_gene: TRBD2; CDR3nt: TGTGCCAGCAGCGTGCTTTCCAGCGGGAGTACAGATACGCAGTATTTT; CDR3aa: CASSVLSSGSTDTQYF
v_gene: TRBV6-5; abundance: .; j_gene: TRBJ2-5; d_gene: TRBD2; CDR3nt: TGTGCCAGCAATTCACGCGGGGGAGGAGAGACCCAGTACTTC; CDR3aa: CASNSRGGGETQYF
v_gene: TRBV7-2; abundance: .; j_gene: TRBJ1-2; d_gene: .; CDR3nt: TGTGCCAGCAGCTTAGGAGACAGTGCCTATGGCTACACCTTC; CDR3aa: CASSLGDSAYGYTF
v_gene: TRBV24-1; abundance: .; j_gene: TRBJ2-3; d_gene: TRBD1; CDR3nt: TGTGCCACCAGTGATACGGGACAGGAACAGGGGATAGGTACAGATACGCAGTATTTT; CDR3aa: CATSDTGQEQGIGTDTQYF
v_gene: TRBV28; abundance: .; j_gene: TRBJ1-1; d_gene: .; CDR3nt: TGTGCCAGCAGGACACAGGCGAACACTGAAGCTTTCTTT; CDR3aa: CASRTQANTEAFF
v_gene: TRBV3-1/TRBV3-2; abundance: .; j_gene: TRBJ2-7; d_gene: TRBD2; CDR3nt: TGTGCCAGCAGCTCAAGCGGGACCTACGAGCAGTACTTC; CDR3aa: CASSSSGTYEQYF
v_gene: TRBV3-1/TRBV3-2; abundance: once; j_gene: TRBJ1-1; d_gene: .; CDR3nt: TGTGCCAGCAGCCAAAATGTAAGGGGCACTGAAGCTTTCTTT; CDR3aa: CASSQNVRGTEAFF
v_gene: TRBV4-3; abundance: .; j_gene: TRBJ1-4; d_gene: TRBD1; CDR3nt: TGCGCCAGCAGCCAACGCCACACAGGGGTTCGAAATGAAAAACTGTTTTTT; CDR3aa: CASSQRHTGVRNEKLFF
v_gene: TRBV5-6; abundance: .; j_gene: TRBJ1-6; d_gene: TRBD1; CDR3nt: TGTGCCAGCAGCTTCCGACAGGGGGCGAACTTACCCCTCCACTTT; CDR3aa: CASSFRQGANLPLHF
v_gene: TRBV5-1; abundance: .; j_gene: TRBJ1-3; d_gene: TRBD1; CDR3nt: TGCGCCAGCAGCATCGGACAGGCCTCTGGAAACACCATATATTTT; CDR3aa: CASSIGQASGNTIYF
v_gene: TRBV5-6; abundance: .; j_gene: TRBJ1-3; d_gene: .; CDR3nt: TGTGCCAGCAGCCTAAGGTACTCTGGAAACACCATATATTTT; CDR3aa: CASSLRYSGNTIYF
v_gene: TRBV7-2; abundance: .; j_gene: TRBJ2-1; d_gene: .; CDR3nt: TGTGCCAGCAGCTTAGAACCGGGTCTCGGGGAGTTCTTC; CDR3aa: CASSLEPGLGEFF
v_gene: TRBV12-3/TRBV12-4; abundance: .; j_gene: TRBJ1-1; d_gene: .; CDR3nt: TGTGCCAGCGGGGGGTGGACTGAAGCTTTCTTT; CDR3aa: CASGGWTEAFF
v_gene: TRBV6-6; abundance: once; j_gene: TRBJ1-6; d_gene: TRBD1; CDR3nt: TGTGCCAGCACCCTGGGACAGGAGGATAATTCACCCCTCCACTTT; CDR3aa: CASTLGQEDNSPLHF
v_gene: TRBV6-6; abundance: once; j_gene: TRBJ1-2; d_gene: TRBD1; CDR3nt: TGTGCCAGCAGTGGATCGGGCCGGACAGGGGGATTGGGTCTGTACTATGGCTACACCTTC; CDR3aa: CASSGSGRTGGLGLYYGYTF
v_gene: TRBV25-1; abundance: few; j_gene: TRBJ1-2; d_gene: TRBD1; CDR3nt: TGTGCCAGCAGTGAGGGACAGAGTATTTATGGCTACACCTTC; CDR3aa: CASSEGQSIYGYTF